The T cell receptor beta chain under discussion was sequenced for a study of T cells in localized non-small cell lung cancer. Study-level results: Heterogeneity stays possible, as sequencing covered only one tumor region. Longer overall survival was associated with a higher density of T cells in the blood.

V was clipped by 5 bases and J by 1 base; unmatched bases: 6. This CDR3 has 16 residues. Germline CDR1 is LNHNV and CDR2 is YYDKDF (reference sequence). The assay was immunoSEQ multiplex PCR, and TCRdb's table has in-frame clones only and misses some. The repertoire holds thousands of clones, with approximately 35% as singletons. The table lists this clone with a few counts. Its specificity is not known. V usage is TRBV15 and J usage is TRBJ2-2, with 8 positions matching TRBD2. The receptor was derived from a male donor at least 60 years old with stage III lung adenocarcinoma. This specimen was lung tumor tissue, taken before any cancer treatment. CDR3 loop: CATSGGLGMNTGELFF. The DNA of the CDR3 is TGTGCCACCAGCGGGGGACTAGGGATGAACACCGGGGAGCTGTTTTTT. Full variable domain (remainder filled in from reference TRBV15 and TRBJ2-2): DAMVIQNPRYQVTQFGKPVTLSCSQTLNHNVMYWYQQKSSQAPKLLFHYYDKDFNNEADTPDNFQSRRPNTSFCFLDIRSPGLGDTAMYLCATSGGLGMNTGELFFGEGSRLTVL.